Sequencing of this T cell receptor beta chain was carried out in a study of response to subunit inactivated influenza vaccine. General study findings and limits: Seasonal influenza vaccination, on each occasion, was suggested by the authors to recruit few new T cells.

MiXCR, applied by TCRdb to the RT-PCR reads, yields one record per CDR3 protein. The repertoire has more than 700,000 distinct CDR3 sequences, less than 25% of them found once; the top ten carry about 10%. Per the germline V gene, CDR1 is LGHDT and CDR2 is YNNKEL (reference sequence). The CDR3 runs 13 residues. Trimming took 0 bases from V and 5 from J, leaving 7 bases between them. Regarding this clonotype: Its cognate antigen is unknown.

The receptor was derived from a man aged 45 to 65 who received an inactivated influenza vaccine. The specimen comprised PBMCs from blood, sampled about 5 days after vaccination. The chain is built from TRBV3-1 and TRBJ2-5; D remains unclear. The CDR3 loop reads CASSQDQWETQYF. CDR3 nucleotide sequence: TGTGCCAGCAGCCAAGATCAATGGGAGACCCAGTACTTC.